The 10 T cell receptor beta chains given below trace back to one sample, sequenced in a study of memory CD4+ T cells and cytomegalovirus serostatus. Clones were sequenced by immunoSEQ multiplex PCR, and TCRdb holds only the in-frame ones, with some missing. This sample carries tens of thousands of clones, 79% of them seen once, and the ten largest clones take about 1.1%. The sort gate was single viable CD3+CD4+CD8-CD45RO+ cells for memory CD4+ T cells. The sample comprised memory CD4+ T cells from blood. Every receptor here comes from an adult in good health and CMV-seronegative.

The chain is built from TRBV5-1 and TRBJ1-1; D unresolved. CDR1 is SGHRS and CDR2 is YFSETQ in the germline V gene. The CDR3 runs to 11 residues. V was shortened by 4 bases and J by 7 bases, with 8 bases between the two germline ends. The CDR3 loop reads CASSTGVEAFF. The CDR3 nucleotides read TGCGCCAGCAGCACCGGTGTTGAAGCTTTCTTT.

By share, this clone counts as medium-sized. The chain carries TRBV6-4 and TRBJ2-6, with D maybe TRBD1 (6 bases). Germline CDR1 reads MRHNA; CDR2 reads SNTAGT. The V end lost 7 bases, the J end lost 2 bases, and 12 bases lay between the germline ends. The CDR3 length is 15 residues. The CDR3 region is CASNGQKTGANVLTF. CDR3 coding DNA: TGTGCCAGCAATGGACAGAAGACTGGGGCCAACGTCCTGACTTTC.

This rearrangement joins TRBV7-6 to TRBJ1-3, with D unclear. The CDR3 covers 15 residues. V was clipped by 5 bases and J by 2 bases, with 13 bases between them. CDR1 SGHVS and CDR2 FNYEAQ come from the germline V gene. The CDR3 loop reads CASSPSPGPGNTIYF. CDR3 in DNA: TGTGCCAGCAGCCCCTCCCCCGGGCCTGGAAACACCATATATTTT.

This clone was recorded only once. The rearrangement joins TRBV7-5 to TRBJ1-3; the DNA was not compared with TRBD1, the D call given in the table. TRBV7-5 has pseudogene status. The length of the CDR3 is 15 residues. The CDR3 spells CVRSVQGVKGNTIYF. In DNA form, the CDR3 reads TGTGTCAGAAGCGTACAGGGGGTGAAAGGAAACACCATATATTTT.

The chain links TRBV7-2 to TRBJ2-2; TRBD2 matches 13 bases. CDR1 is SGHTA and CDR2 is FQGNSA in the germline V gene. This CDR3 region has 17 residues. Losses at the gene ends were 6 bases for V and 1 base for J; bases not matched to a gene: 5. CDR3 in amino acids: CASSPRTSGGNTGELFF. As DNA, the CDR3 is TGTGCCAGCAGTCCACGGACTAGCGGGGGGAACACCGGGGAGCTGTTTTTT.

The rearrangement uses TRBV30 and TRBJ2-7, with D possibly matching TRBD1 (6 bases). The CDR3 runs 13 residues. The V gene lost 2 bases and the J gene lost 2 bases, with 10 bases spanning the gap. Germline V gene lookup returns CDR1 GTSNPN and CDR2 SVGIG (reference sequence). The CDR3 DNA is TGTGCCTGGAGTCCTGGGGGCACCTACGAGCAGTACTTC. The encoded protein is CAWSPGGTYEQYF.

This chain connects TRBV7-9 to TRBJ2-2; D perhaps matches TRBD1 (5 bases). From germline, CDR1 is SEHNR and CDR2 FQNEAQ (reference sequence). This CDR3 contains 16 residues. The V end lost 5 bases, the J end lost 1 base, and 14 bases lay between the germline ends. CDR3 nucleotides: TGTGCCAGCAGCGCTCAGGGCGGTATGAACACCGGGGAGCTGTTTTTT. This encodes CASSAQGGMNTGELFF.

The chain links TRBV15 to TRBJ1-1; no definite D call. The CDR3 totals 13 residues. Germline V CDR1 and CDR2: LNHNV, YYDKDF (reference sequence). V lost 4 bases and J 8 bases, leaving 14 bases between the germline ends. DNA for the CDR3: TGTGCCACCAGCACTATTGACATCGTAGAAGCTTTCTTT. Its translation: CATSTIDIVEAFF.

The chain recombines TRBV11-3 with TRBJ2-1; 10 bases match TRBD1. With 6 bases clipped from V and 0 bases from J, the junction kept 5 bases outside the gene matches. From germline, CDR1 is SGHNT and CDR2 YENEEA. This CDR3 contains 16 residues. The CDR3 nucleotides read TGTGCCAGCAGTAGACAGGGGGCCTTCTCCTACAATGAGCAGTTCTTC. Residues: CASSRQGAFSYNEQFF. Full variable domain (outside the CDR3, taken from reference TRBV11-3 and TRBJ2-1): EAGVVQSPRYKIIEKKQPVAFWCNPISGHNTLYWYLQNLGQGPELLIRYENEEAVDDSQLPKDRFSAERLKGVDSTLKIQPAELGDSAVYLCASSRQGAFSYNEQFFGPGTRLTVL.

The V call is TRBV7-8, the J call TRBJ1-4; the match to TRBD1 covers 10 bases. The CDR3 extends over 14 amino acids. The germline V gene encodes CDR1 SGHVS and CDR2 FQNEAQ. V lost 4 bases to trimming and J lost 12 bases; unmatched junction nucleotides: 8. CDR3: CASSSTGTGVQLFF. DNA of the CDR3: TGTGCCAGCAGCTCCACCGGGACAGGGGTTCAACTGTTTTTT.